These 20 T cell receptor beta chains were sequenced from one sample in a study of cytomegalovirus exposure and HLA in healthy donors. Primers included in the PCR were 60 Vbeta and 13 Jbeta primers. The repertoire was sequenced with immunoSEQ multiplex PCR; TCRdb's copy has only in-frame clones and lacks some. Of around 130,000 clones listed, roughly 80% are singletons. Sequencing was performed on PBMCs. Receptor source: a man aged 35-49 years in good health and CMV-seronegative.

In this sample, this clone turned up a few times. The chain couples TRBV4-2 to TRBJ2-7; TRBD2 agrees at 7 bases. This CDR3 is built from 15 residues. Germline trimming cut 4 bases from V and 1 base from J; bases unmatched to any gene: 7. CDR1 and CDR2 (germline): LGHNA, YNFKEQ. The CDR3 is CASSRGGDSSYEQYF. The DNA for the CDR3 is TGTGCCAGCAGCCGGGGGGGGGACTCTTCCTACGAGCAGTACTTC.

This clone showed up just a few times. The chain combines TRBV5-1 with TRBJ2-3; 7 nucleotides line up with TRBD2. V trimming: 2 bases; J trimming: 5 bases; junction bases outside the gene matches: 2. Germline values: CDR1 SGHRS, CDR2 YFSETQ. The CDR3 loop spans 13 amino acids. CDR3 coding DNA: TGCGCCAGCAGCTTCCCTAGCGGAGATACGCAGTATTTT. The encoded protein is CASSFPSGDTQYF.

This clone was recorded a few times. J is TRBJ1-1 and V is TRBV15, with D unresolved. V gave up 0 bases and J gave up 11 bases, with 13 bases separating them. The germline gives CDR1 LNHNV, CDR2 YYDKDF (reference sequence). This CDR3 has 13 residues. CDR3 sequence: CATSRDLDGRAFF. CDR3 bases: TGTGCCACCAGCAGAGATTTGGACGGGAGGGCTTTCTTT.

CDR3 protein: CASSLARRNYGYTF. The CDR3 DNA reads as TGTGCCAGCAGCTTGGCCAGGCGTAACTATGGCTACACCTTC. The chain recombines TRBV5-6 with TRBJ1-2; D call uncertain. The CDR3 length is 14 residues. V was shortened by 0 bases and J by 1 base, with 7 bases between the two germline ends. CDR1 is SGHDT and CDR2 is YYEEEE in the germline V gene.

V usage is TRBV5-1 and J usage is TRBJ2-1; D is unclear. The CDR3 is made up of 14 amino acids. CDR1 and CDR2 (germline): SGHRS, YFSETQ. V dropped 3 bases and J dropped 1 base, with 8 bases sitting between them. This chain's CDR3 is CASSSEVSYNEQFF. The CDR3 nucleotides read TGCGCCAGCAGCTCAGAGGTGTCCTACAATGAGCAGTTCTTC.

This chain links TRBV11-2 with TRBJ2-3; D is possibly TRBD2 (6 bases). The V gene lost 7 bases and the J gene lost 0 bases, with 17 bases spanning the gap. Germline CDR1 and CDR2: SGHAT and FQNNGV. CDR3 length: 16 residues. CDR3 DNA: TGTGCCAGCACCACTGGGGCTAGCGCCAGCACAGATACGCAGTATTTT. Its translation is CASTTGASASTDTQYF.

CDR3 sequence: CASSSDRITGTSGNEQFF. The CDR3 DNA reads TGTGCCAGCAGCTCAGACAGGATCACCGGGACTAGCGGGAATGAGCAGTTCTTC. The chain recombines TRBV7-9 with TRBJ2-1; the match to TRBD2 covers 12 bases. Germline values: CDR1 SEHNR, CDR2 FQNEAQ (reference sequence). CDR3 size: 18 residues. Trimming at V came to 4 bases and at J to 7 bases, leaving 14 bases not matched to a gene.

In nucleotides, the CDR3 is TGTGCCAGCAGTTTACTCCCGGGGTCGGACACCGGGGAGCTGTTTTTT. It yields the protein CASSLLPGSDTGELFF. The V gene is TRBV28, the J gene TRBJ2-2; weak D call: TRBD2 (5 bases). The V end was cut by 2 bases, the J end by 3 bases, with 13 bases between. The CDR3 covers 16 residues. Germline V gives CDR1 MDHEN, CDR2 SYDVKM.

The rearrangement links TRBV5-1 to TRBJ1-1; D is uncertain. Per germline, CDR1 SGHRS and CDR2 YFSETQ. The V and J ends lost 3 bases and 0 bases respectively, with 9 bases between them. This CDR3 spans 14 amino acids. In nucleotides, the CDR3 is TGCGCCAGCAGCTGGTTAGTTATGAACACTGAAGCTTTCTTT. The encoded protein is CASSWLVMNTEAFF.

The CDR3 loop reads CASLAGPYEQYF. The CDR3 DNA is TGTGCCAGTCTAGCGGGGCCCTACGAGCAGTACTTC. The rearrangement uses TRBV6-1 and TRBJ2-7; 9 bases line up with TRBD2. CDR3 length equals 12 residues. V was pared by 9 bases and J by 2 bases, with 2 bases of the junction left unmatched. Germline lookup yields CDR1 MNHNS and CDR2 SASEGT.

J is TRBJ2-2 and V is TRBV19; no clear D gene. The V gene's germline CDR1 is LNHDA and CDR2 SQIVND (reference sequence). Trimming left V 1 base short and J 1 base short, with 4 bases between. The CDR3 runs to 14 residues. As DNA, the CDR3 is TGTGCCAGTAGTATAGCCGGGAACACCGGGGAGCTGTTTTTT. Translating it yields CASSIAGNTGELFF.

The chain recombines TRBV19 with TRBJ2-1; 8 positions agree with TRBD2. The CDR3 totals 14 residues. With 5 bases clipped from V and 4 bases from J, the junction kept 4 bases outside the gene matches. Germline V CDR1 and CDR2: LNHDA, SQIVND (reference sequence). In nucleotides, the CDR3 is TGTGCCAGTAGTGTCGCTAGCGGGTACAATGAGCAGTTCTTC. Amino acid sequence: CASSVASGYNEQFF.

The gene calls are TRBV7-9 and TRBJ2-7; D gene uncertain. Trimming removed 3 bases from V and 6 bases from J, with 18 bases in between. CDR3 length: 15 residues. Germline CDR1 SEHNR, CDR2 FQNEAQ (reference sequence). The CDR3 region is CASSFHLTDPGEQYF. CDR3 nucleotide sequence: TGTGCCAGCAGCTTCCACTTGACTGACCCTGGCGAGCAGTACTTC. The whole variable domain, remainder taken from reference TRBV7-9 and TRBJ2-7, is DTGVSQNPRHKITKRGQNVTFRCDPISEHNRLYWYRQTLGQGPEFLTYFQNEAQLEKSRLLSDRFSAERPKGSFSTLEIQRTEQGDSAMYLCASSFHLTDPGEQYFGPGTRLTVT.

V gene TRBV27 combines with J gene TRBJ1-5, with a weak D call TRBD1 (5 bases). CDR3 length: 15 amino acids. V lost 0 bases to trimming and J lost 0 bases, with 6 bases between them. CDR1 is MNHEY, CDR2 SMNVEV, per germline (reference sequence). The CDR3 sequence: CASSLSDSSNQPQHF. As DNA, the CDR3 is TGTGCCAGCAGTTTATCTGACAGTAGCAATCAGCCCCAGCATTTT.

The rearrangement joins TRBV19 to TRBJ1-4; TRBD1 aligns across 8 bases. This CDR3 comprises 16 residues. Germline V lookup: CDR1 LNHDA, CDR2 SQIVND (reference sequence). Germline trimming cut 0 bases from V and 5 bases from J; bases unmatched to any gene: 5. CDR3 nucleotides: TGTGCCAGTAGTATAGATCGGGACAGGAAGAATGAAAAACTGTTTTTT. Translation gives CASSIDRDRKNEKLFF.

This chain links TRBV5-6 with TRBJ1-2; a weak D match, TRBD1 (6 bases). Trimming stripped 4 bases from V and 2 bases from J, with 9 bases between. CDR1 and CDR2 from the germline V gene are SGHDT and YYEEEE. This CDR3 is built from 13 residues. CDR3 nucleotide sequence: TGTGCCAGCAGCCTCGGACAGAACTATGGCTACACCTTC. Its translation is CASSLGQNYGYTF.

V gene TRBV6-5 combines with J gene TRBJ2-3; weak D call: TRBD2 (6 bases). The CDR3 has 15 residues. Germline loops: CDR1 MNHEY, CDR2 SVGAGI. V lost 6 bases and J 6 bases, leaving 19 bases between the germline ends. CDR3 region: CASSLTSGGEDTQYF. The CDR3 DNA sequence: TGTGCCAGCAGCTTAACGTCTGGCGGGGAGGATACGCAGTATTTT.

The J gene is TRBJ2-7, the V gene TRBV6-6; unclear D gene. Between the trimmed V and J ends, which lost 5 bases and 5 bases, there was a span of 13 bases. This CDR3 has 13 residues. Germline CDR1 MNHNY, CDR2 SVGAGI (reference sequence). The CDR3 sequence: CASSTRVSNEQYF. CDR3 nucleotide sequence: TGTGCCAGCAGTACACGGGTTTCGAACGAGCAGTACTTC.

As regards this clone: The sample contains more than one DNA sequence encoding this CDR3. The V and J genes are TRBV5-4 and TRBJ2-7, with TRBD1 as a possible D gene (5 bases). Germline V gene sequence: CDR1 SGHNT, CDR2 YYREEE (reference sequence). Trimming took off 7 bases at V and 6 bases at J, with 11 bases between the two ends. The CDR3 consists of 11 residues. CDR3 sequence (DNA): TGTGCCAGCGGGCCAGGGTTCGAGCAGTACTTC. Its protein product is CASGPGFEQYF. Looking up the rest from reference TRBV5-4 and TRBJ2-7 gives the full variable domain: ETGVTQSPTHLIKTRGQQVTLRCSSQSGHNTVSWYQQALGQGPQFIFQYYREEENGRGNFPPRFSGLQFPNYSSELNVNALELDDSALYLCASGPGFEQYFGPGTRLTVT.

The chain employs TRBV6-5 and TRBJ1-3, with D unresolved. The V end was cut by 5 bases, the J end by 0 bases, with 11 bases between. This CDR3 has 15 residues. Germline V gene data show CDR1 as MNHEY and CDR2 as SVGAGI. In DNA, the CDR3 is TGTGCCAGCAGTCCTGACGGGAGCTCTGGAAACACCATATATTTT. Its protein product is CASSPDGSSGNTIYF.